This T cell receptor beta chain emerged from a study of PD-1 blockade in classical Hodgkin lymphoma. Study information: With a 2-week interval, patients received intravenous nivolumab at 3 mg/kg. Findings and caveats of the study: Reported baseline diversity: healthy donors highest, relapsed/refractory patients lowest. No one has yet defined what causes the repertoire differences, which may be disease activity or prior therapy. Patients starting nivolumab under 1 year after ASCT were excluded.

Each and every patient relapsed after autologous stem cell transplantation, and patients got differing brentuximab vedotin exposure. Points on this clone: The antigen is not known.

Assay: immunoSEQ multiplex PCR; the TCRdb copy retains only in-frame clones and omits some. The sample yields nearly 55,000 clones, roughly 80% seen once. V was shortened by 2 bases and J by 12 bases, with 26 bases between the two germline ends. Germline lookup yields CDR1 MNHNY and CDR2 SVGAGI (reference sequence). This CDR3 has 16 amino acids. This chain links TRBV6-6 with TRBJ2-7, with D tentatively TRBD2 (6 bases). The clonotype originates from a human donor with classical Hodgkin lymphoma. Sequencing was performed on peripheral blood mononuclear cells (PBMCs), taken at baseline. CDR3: CASSYEVGTYDGRGYV. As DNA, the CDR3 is TGTGCCAGCAGTTACGAAGTAGGGACCTACGACGGGAGAGGGTACGTC.